This TCR beta chain was profiled in a study of CD8+ T cells in alopecia areata. Study-level findings and limits: Numerous expanded lesional clones remained in scalp and blood during tofacitinib. Lesional scalp, especially alopecia totalis/universalis, showed higher clonality than normal scalp. Sequencing of scalp samples also captures resident alphabeta T cells of normal skin. Among the 100 top clones, expanded CD8+ clones, like scalp clonality, were significantly decreased by tofacitinib.

Isolated RNA was reverse transcribed into cDNA used as the sequencing template. Clones were read by immunoSEQ multiplex PCR, and TCRdb kept only the in-frame ones, dropping some. The data hold under 1,500 clones, with around 80% observed a single time. The CDR3 length is 14 residues. The V end was cut by 7 bases, the J end by 1 base, with 11 bases between. The germline V gene has CDR1 LNHNV and CDR2 YYDKDF (reference sequence). As for treatment: oral pan-JAK inhibitor, 5-10 mg twice daily. Researchers took lesional scalp punch biopsies and peripheral blood from people who were alopecia areata patients. To note about this clone: Its antigen remains unidentified.

This TCR was sampled from a human donor with alopecia areata. This specimen was skin, taken at week 24, from a patient treated with tofacitinib. The chain combines TRBV15 with TRBJ1-5; no clear D gene. Here the CDR3 DNA reads TGTGCCACCAAGGAGCCTTCCAGCAATCAGCCCCAGCATTTT. Encoded protein: CATKEPSSNQPQHF.